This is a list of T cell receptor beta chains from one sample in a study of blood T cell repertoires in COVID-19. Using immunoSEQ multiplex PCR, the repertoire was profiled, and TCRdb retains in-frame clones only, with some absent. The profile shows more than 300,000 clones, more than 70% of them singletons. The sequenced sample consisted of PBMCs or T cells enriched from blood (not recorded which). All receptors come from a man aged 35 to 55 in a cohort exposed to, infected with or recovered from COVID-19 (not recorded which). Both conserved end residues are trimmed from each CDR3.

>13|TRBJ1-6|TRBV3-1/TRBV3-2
ASSLLDRANSPLH
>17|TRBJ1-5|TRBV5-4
ASSTASSPGVYSNQPQH
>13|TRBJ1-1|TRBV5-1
ASSLASQINTEAF
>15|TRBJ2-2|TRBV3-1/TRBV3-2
ASSQGAYVANTGELF
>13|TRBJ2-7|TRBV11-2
ASSLGQGAMYEQY
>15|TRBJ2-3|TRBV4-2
ASSQALLAGATDTQY
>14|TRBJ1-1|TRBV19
ASSHRQGERNTEAF
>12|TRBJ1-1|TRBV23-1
ASNPGHPNTEAF
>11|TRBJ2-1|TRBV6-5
ASLTGGNNEQF
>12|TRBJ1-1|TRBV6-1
ASSEGQGVTEAF
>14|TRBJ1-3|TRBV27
ASSLSGQGGGNTIY
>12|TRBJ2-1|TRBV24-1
ATARTGGYNEQF
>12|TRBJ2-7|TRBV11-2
ASTIGQGRYEQY
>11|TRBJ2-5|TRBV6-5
ASSSGPQETQY
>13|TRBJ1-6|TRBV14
ASSQATGQTSPLH
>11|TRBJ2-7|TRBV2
ASRSDRGDEQY
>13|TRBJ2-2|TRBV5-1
ASSLTSGTPGELF
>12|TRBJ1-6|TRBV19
ASSHRVPNSPLH
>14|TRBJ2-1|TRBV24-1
ATSDRSGGPYNEQF
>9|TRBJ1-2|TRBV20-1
SASRQSGYT
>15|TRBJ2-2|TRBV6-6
ASRRQGSSGRGGELF
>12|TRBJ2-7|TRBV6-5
ASTRGQSVYEQY
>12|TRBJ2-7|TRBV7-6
ASSFADTLGEQY
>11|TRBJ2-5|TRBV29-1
SGDMGYGETQY
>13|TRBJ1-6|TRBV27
ASSLVRTTNSPLH
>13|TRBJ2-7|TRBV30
AWSVHSGRAYEQY
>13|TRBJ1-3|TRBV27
ASSLSRQSGNTIY
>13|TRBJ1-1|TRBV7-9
ASSPQTGKNTEAF
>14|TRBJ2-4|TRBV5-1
ASSLGGAGGLDIQY
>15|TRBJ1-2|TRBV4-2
ASSQEIGRITNYGYT
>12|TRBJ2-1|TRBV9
ASTTTTSPNEQF
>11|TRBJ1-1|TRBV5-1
ASSPPSNTEAF
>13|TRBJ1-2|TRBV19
ASRTSGGGRDGYT
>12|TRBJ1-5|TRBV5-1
ASSRDSQNQPQH
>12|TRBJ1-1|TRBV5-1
ASSLVWGRTEAF
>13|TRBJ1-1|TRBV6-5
ASSYSTTGNTEAF
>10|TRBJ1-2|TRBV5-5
ASSSSLWGYT
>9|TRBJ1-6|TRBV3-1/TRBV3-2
ASSLTGNLH
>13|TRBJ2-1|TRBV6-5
ASSYNQQGAHEQF
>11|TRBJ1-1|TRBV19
ASSFARGTEAF
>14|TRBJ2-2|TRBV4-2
ASSQASGGGTGELF
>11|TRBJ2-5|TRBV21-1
ASGDGGQETQY
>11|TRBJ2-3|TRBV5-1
ASSLDRTDTQY
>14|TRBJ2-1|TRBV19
ASSIGVWTGRNEQF
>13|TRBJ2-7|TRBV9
ASSEGTSFLDEQY
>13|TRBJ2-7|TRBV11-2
ASSLGAGATYEQY
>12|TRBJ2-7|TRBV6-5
ASSRDSEFYEQY
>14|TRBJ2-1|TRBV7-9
ASSFLTSGSGNEQF
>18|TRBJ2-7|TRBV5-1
ASSAGTSGRPSQSSYEQY
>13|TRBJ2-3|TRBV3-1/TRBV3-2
ASSSPSGSTDTQY
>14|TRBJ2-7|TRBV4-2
ASSQAPLAEFYEQY
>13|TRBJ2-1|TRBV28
ASSLPDRTYNEQF
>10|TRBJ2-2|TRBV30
AWGQAGGELF
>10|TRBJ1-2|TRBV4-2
ASSSTGDGYT
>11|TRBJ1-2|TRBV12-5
ASGSSSGYGYT
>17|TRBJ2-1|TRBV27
ASTFRTGLAGPTYNEQF
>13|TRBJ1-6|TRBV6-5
ASSYSWTGDSPLH